This TCR beta chain appears in the sequencing data of a study of CD8+ T cells in alopecia areata. TCR sequencing used cDNA made by reverse transcription of extracted RNA. Repertoires were generated with immunoSEQ multiplex PCR, while TCRdb's copy carries only in-frame clones and drops some. The sample holds 150,000 or so clones, 85% to 90% seen once. Treatment indicated: oral pan-JAK inhibitor, 5-10 mg twice daily. Broader study findings: Scalp data also include sequences from resident alphabeta T cells of normal skin. Within the top 100, expanded CD8+ clones significantly decreased with tofacitinib, as did scalp clonality.

The V and J ends lost 5 bases and 9 bases, in that order; junction bases with no gene match: 8. The germline CDR1 and CDR2 sequences are SGHTA and FQGNSA. CDR3 size: 14 residues. This clone was found a few times. Its antigen remains unidentified. This specimen consisted of CD8+ T cells sorted from blood, obtained at week 4, from a patient treated with tofacitinib. The chain couples TRBV7-2 to TRBJ2-1; 9 bases line up with TRBD2. The clonotype was recovered from a human donor with alopecia areata. The CDR3 loop reads CASSAAGGLSEQFF. Written as DNA, the CDR3 is TGTGCCAGCAGCGCCGCGGGGGGGCTATCTGAGCAGTTCTTC.